These 7 T cell receptor beta chains came from one sample sequenced in a study of blood T cells in healthy people across ages. Together with a sample-barcoded 5' primer, a J-beta primer mix was included in a second PCR lasting about 6 to 12 cycles. TCRdb independently ran MiXCR on the 5' RACE reads; one entry per CDR3 protein. The repertoire holds 1,800,000 or so distinct CDR3 sequences, with about two fifths as singletons. Sequencing input: blood. All receptors come from a human donor in good health.

The V gene is TRBV5-6, the J gene TRBJ2-1; D is undetermined. There are 14 residues in the CDR3. Per germline, CDR1 SGHDT and CDR2 YYEEEE. V was clipped by 1 base and J by 7 bases, with 12 bases between them. As DNA, the CDR3 is TGTGCCAGCAGCTTGAGTGCACCGTATAATGAGCAGTTCTTC. Residues: CASSLSAPYNEQFF.

Remarks on this clonotype: A read error may be the cause here, since a much bigger clone is one base away. The chain is built from TRBV10-3 and TRBJ1-2; 9 bases fit TRBD1. Germline lookup yields CDR1 ENHRY and CDR2 SYGVKD. V shed 6 bases, J shed 2 bases, and the junction held 7 bases outside the gene matches. The CDR3 runs to 15 residues. As DNA, the CDR3 is TGTGCCATCAGGCCGACAGGGGGAAAGAACTATGGCTACACCTTC. As protein: CAIRPTGGKNYGYTF.

The chain combines TRBV29-1 with TRBJ2-3; 9 bases map to TRBD1. This CDR3 has 14 residues. J lost 5 bases, V lost 5 bases, and 8 bases had no gene match. CDR1 is SQVTM and CDR2 is ANQGSEA in the germline V gene. The CDR3 sequence is CSVSPGQGGDTQYF. DNA of the CDR3: TGCAGCGTTTCTCCGGGACAGGGAGGAGATACGCAGTATTTT.

The rearrangement links TRBV5-4 to TRBJ2-6; D is possibly TRBD2 (6 bases). Germline lookup yields CDR1 SGHNT and CDR2 YYREEE (reference sequence). The CDR3 contains 16 residues. V shed 5 bases and J shed 0 bases, with 12 bases lying between them. The chain's CDR3 is CASRRDSSSGANVLTF. CDR3 coding DNA: TGTGCCAGCAGGCGGGACTCGAGCTCTGGGGCCAACGTCCTGACTTTC. Combining the CDR3 with reference TRBV5-4 and TRBJ2-6 gives the whole variable domain ETGVTQSPTHLIKTRGQQVTLRCSSQSGHNTVSWYQQALGQGPQFIFQYYREEENGRGNFPPRFSGLQFPNYSSELNVNALELDDSALYLCASRRDSSSGANVLTFGAGSRLTVL.

There are a few counts of this clonotype. The J gene is TRBJ2-5, the V gene TRBV7-2, with TRBD1 matching 9 bases. Germline CDR1 is SGHTA and CDR2 is FQGNSA. J gave up 5 bases and V 8 bases, and 9 bases lay outside the gene matches. The CDR3 is 14 residues long. CDR3 in amino acids: CASSRTGVTETQYF. The CDR3 region has the DNA TGTGCCAGCTCAAGGACAGGGGTTACGGAGACCCAGTACTTC. Combining the CDR3 with reference TRBV7-2 and TRBJ2-5 gives the whole variable domain GAGVSQSPSNKVTEKGKDVELRCDPISGHTALYWYRQSLGQGLEFLIYFQGNSAPDKSGLPSDRFSAERTGGSVSTLTIQRTQQEDSAVYLCASSRTGVTETQYFGPGTRLLVL.

The chain links TRBV29-1 to TRBJ1-1; D perhaps matches TRBD1 (5 bases). Trimming shortened V by 3 bases and J by 0 bases, and 11 bases separated the two germline ends. CDR3 length equals 14 residues. Germline CDR1 reads SQVTM; CDR2 reads ANQGSEA. The CDR3 sequence: CSVDGGAMNTEAFF. Here the CDR3 DNA reads TGCAGCGTTGATGGTGGGGCCATGAACACTGAAGCTTTCTTT. Full variable domain (remainder filled in from reference TRBV29-1 and TRBJ1-1): SAVISQKPSRDICQRGTSLTIQCQVDSQVTMMFWYRQQPGQSLTLIATANQGSEATYESGFVIDKFPISRPNLTFSTLTVSNMSPEDSSIYLCSVDGGAMNTEAFFGQGTRLTVV.

This clonotype occurred once. The chain links TRBV7-3 to TRBJ2-1; a weak D match, TRBD2 (6 bases). Between the trimmed V and J ends, which lost 5 bases and 8 bases, there was a span of 19 bases. CDR1 and CDR2 (germline): SGHTA, FQGTGA. CDR3 size: 15 residues. DNA of the CDR3: TGTGCCAGCAGCAATAGCGGAGCCCGGTACGATGAGCAGTTCTTC. Protein product: CASSNSGARYDEQFF. The full variable domain, in which reference TRBV7-3 and TRBJ2-1 provide the parts outside the CDR3, is GAGVSQTPSNKVTEKGKYVELRCDPISGHTALYWYRQSLGQGPEFLIYFQGTGAADDSGLPNDRFFAVRPEGSVSTLKIQRTERGDSAVYLCASSNSGARYDEQFFGPGTRLTVL.